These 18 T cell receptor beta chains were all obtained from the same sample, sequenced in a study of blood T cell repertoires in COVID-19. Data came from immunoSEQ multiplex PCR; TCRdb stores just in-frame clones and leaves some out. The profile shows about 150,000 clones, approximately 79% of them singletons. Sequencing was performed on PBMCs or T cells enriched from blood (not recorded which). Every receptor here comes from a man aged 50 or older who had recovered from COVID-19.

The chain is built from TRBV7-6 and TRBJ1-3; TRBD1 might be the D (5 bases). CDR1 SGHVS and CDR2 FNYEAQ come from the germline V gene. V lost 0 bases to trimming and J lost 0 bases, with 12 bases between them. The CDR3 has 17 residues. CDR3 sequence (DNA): TGTGCCAGCAGCTTAGCAGGACAAACGATCTCTGGAAACACCATATATTTT. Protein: CASSLAGQTISGNTIYF. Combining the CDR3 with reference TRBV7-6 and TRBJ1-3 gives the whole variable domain GAGVSQSPRYKVTKRGQDVALRCDPISGHVSLYWYRQALGQGPEFLTYFNYEAQQDKSGLPNDRFSAERPEGSISTLTIQRTEQRDSAMYRCASSLAGQTISGNTIYFGEGSWLTVV.

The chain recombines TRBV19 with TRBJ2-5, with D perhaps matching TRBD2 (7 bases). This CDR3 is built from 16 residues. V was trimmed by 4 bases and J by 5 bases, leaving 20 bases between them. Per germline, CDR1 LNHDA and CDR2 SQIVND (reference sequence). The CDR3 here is CASSRGPGGGWETQYF. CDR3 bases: TGTGCCAGTAGTAGGGGACCGGGGGGCGGATGGGAGACCCAGTACTTC.

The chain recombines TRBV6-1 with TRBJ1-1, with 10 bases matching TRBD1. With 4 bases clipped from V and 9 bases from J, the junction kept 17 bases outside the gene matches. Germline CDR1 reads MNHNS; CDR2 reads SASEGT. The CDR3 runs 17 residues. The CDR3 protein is CASSGAGTGALGKKAFF. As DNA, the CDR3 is TGTGCCAGCAGTGGAGCCGGGACAGGGGCCTTGGGGAAGAAAGCTTTCTTT.

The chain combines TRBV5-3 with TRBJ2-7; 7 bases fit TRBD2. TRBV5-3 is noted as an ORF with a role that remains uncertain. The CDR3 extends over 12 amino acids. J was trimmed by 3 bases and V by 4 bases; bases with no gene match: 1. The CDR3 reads CARSGGDYEQYF. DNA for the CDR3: TGTGCCAGAAGCGGGGGGGACTACGAGCAGTACTTC.

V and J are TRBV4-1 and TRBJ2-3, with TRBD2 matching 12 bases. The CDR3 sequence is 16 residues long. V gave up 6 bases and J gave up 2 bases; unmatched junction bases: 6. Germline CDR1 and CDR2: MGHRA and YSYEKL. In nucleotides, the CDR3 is TGCGCCAGCAGGCAGACTAGCGGGGGTTTCACAGATACGCAGTATTTT. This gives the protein CASRQTSGGFTDTQYF.

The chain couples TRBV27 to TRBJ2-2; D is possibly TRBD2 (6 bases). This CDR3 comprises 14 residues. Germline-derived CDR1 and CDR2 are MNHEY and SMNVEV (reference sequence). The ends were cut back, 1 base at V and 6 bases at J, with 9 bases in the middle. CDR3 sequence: CASSLWGDAGELFF. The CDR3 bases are TGTGCCAGCAGTTTATGGGGGGACGCCGGGGAGCTGTTTTTT.

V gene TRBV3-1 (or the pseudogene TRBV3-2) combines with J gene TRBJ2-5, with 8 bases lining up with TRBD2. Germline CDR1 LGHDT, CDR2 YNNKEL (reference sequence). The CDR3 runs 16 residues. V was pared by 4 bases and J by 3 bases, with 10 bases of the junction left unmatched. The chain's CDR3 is CASSREGRGVKETQYF. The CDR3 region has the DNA TGTGCCAGCAGCCGGGAGGGGCGGGGGGTGAAAGAGACCCAGTACTTC.

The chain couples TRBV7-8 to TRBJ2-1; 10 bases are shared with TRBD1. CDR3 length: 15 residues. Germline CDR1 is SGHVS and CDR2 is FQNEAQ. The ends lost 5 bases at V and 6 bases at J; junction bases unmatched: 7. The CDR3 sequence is CASSRRQGAINEQFF. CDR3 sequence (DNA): TGTGCCAGCAGCCGGAGACAGGGGGCGATCAATGAGCAGTTCTTC. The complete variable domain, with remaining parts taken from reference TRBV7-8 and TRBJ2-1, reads GAGVSQSPRYKVAKRGQDVALRCDPISGHVSLFWYQQALGQGPEFLTYFQNEAQLDKSGLPSDRFFAERPEGSVSTLKIQRTQQEDSAVYLCASSRRQGAINEQFFGPGTRLTVL.

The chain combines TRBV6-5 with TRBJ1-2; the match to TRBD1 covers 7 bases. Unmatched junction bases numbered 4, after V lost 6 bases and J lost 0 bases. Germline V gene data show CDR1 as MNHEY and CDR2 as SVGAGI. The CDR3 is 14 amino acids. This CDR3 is CASSRQGSNYGYTF. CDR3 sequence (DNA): TGTGCCAGCAGCCGACAGGGTTCTAACTATGGCTACACCTTC.

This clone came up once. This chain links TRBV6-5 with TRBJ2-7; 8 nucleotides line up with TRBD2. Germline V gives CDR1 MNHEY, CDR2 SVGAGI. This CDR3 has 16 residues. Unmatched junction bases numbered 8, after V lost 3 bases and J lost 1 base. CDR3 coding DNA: TGTGCCAGCAGTTATGCGGCGGGGGGCGTTTCCTACGAGCAGTACTTC. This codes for CASSYAAGGVSYEQYF.

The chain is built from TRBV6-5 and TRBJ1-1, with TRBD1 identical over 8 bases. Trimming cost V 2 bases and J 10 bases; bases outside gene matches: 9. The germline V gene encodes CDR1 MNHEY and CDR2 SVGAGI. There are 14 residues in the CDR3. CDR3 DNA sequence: TGTGCCAGCAGTTACCGGACAGGGAGGTGGGGAGCTTTCTTT. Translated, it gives CASSYRTGRWGAFF.

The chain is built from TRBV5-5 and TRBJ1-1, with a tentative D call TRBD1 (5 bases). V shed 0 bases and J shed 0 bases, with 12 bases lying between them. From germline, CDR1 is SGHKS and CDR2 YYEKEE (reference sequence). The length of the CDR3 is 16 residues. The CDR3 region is CASSLGLGEVNTEAFF. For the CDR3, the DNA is TGTGCCAGCAGCTTGGGTTTGGGGGAGGTGAACACTGAAGCTTTCTTT.

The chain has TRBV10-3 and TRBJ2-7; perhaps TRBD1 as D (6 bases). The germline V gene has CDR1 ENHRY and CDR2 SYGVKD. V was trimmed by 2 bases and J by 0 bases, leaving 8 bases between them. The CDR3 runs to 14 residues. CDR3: CAISEKGGSYEQYF. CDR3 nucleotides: TGTGCCATCAGTGAGAAAGGGGGCTCCTACGAGCAGTACTTC.

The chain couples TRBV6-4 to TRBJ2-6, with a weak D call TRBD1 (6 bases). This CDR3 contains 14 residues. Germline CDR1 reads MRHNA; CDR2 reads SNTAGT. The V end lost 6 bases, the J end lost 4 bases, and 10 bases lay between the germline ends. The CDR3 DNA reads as TGTGCCAGCAGCCGGACAGTCGGGGCCAACGTCCTGACTTTC. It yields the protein CASSRTVGANVLTF.

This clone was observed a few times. Here the CDR3 DNA reads TGCGCCAGCAGCAAGGACAGGGGCGATCAGCCCCAGCATTTT. As protein: CASSKDRGDQPQHF. The rearrangement uses TRBV5-1 and TRBJ1-5; 9 nucleotides agree with TRBD1. The CDR3 length is 14 residues. With 4 bases clipped from V and 5 bases from J, the junction kept 4 bases outside the gene matches. Germline CDR1 is SGHRS and CDR2 is YFSETQ.

This chain's CDR3 is CAWIGHESSYEQYF. The CDR3 nucleotides read TGTGCCTGGATTGGACACGAGAGCTCCTACGAGCAGTACTTC. The chain couples TRBV30 to TRBJ2-7; possible D gene TRBD1, 5 bases. Germline lookup yields CDR1 GTSNPN and CDR2 SVGIG (reference sequence). The CDR3 loop spans 14 amino acids. V was trimmed by 4 bases and J by 0 bases, leaving 13 bases between them.

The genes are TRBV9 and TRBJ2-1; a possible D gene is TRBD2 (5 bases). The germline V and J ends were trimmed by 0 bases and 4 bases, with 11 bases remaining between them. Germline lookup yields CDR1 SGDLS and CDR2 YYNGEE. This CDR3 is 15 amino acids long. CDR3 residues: CASSVDRGSYNEQFF. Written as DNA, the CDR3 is TGTGCCAGCAGCGTAGACCGTGGGAGTTACAATGAGCAGTTCTTC.

The DNA for the CDR3 is TGTGCCAGCAGCTTAGCACCCGGGGGGCAGACGAACACTGAAGCTTTCTTT. This codes for CASSLAPGGQTNTEAFF. The V gene is TRBV7-9, the J gene TRBJ1-1; possibly TRBD1 for D (6 bases). Trimming stripped 0 bases from V and 1 base from J, with 15 bases between. The CDR3 extends over 17 amino acids. From germline, CDR1 is SEHNR and CDR2 FQNEAQ (reference sequence).